Listed below are T cell receptor beta chains from one sample, sequenced in a study of spatial heterogeneity in lung cancer. TCRdb reanalysed the 5' RACE reads using MiXCR and keeps one entry per CDR3 protein. The sample gives around 24,000 distinct CDR3 sequences, more than 6.5% of which show up once; roughly an eighth is in the top ten. The sample was PBMCs, taken at surgery. The receptors stem from a male donor with early-stage non-small cell lung cancer. CDR3s include the opening cysteine and the closing phenylalanine or tryptophan. A D gene is named only where the DNA matches it firmly. Expanded clones are given a class, and other clones once, few, many or no size at all.

>NA|TRBV19|NA|TRBJ2-3
CASKRRGTDTQYF
TGTGCCAGTAAGAGGCGGGGCACAGATACGCAGTATTTT
>few|TRBV6-4|NA|TRBJ1-5
CASSQGSNQPQHF
TGTGCCAGCAGTCAGGGGAGCAATCAGCCCCAGCATTTT
>few|TRBV28|NA|TRBJ2-7
CASSFRRDGPYEQYF
TGTGCCAGCAGTTTCCGTCGGGACGGCCCCTACGAGCAGTACTTC
>few|TRBV5-1|NA|TRBJ1-1
CASSLAAKPSQAFF
TGCGCCAGCAGCTTGGCGGCAAAACCCTCCCAAGCTTTCTTT
>many|TRBV19|NA|TRBJ1-1
CASSKTANTEAFF
TGTGCCAGTAGTAAGACAGCGAACACTGAAGCTTTCTTT
>NA|TRBV10-3|TRBD1|TRBJ2-3
CARGGRQGAQADTQYF
TGTGCCAGAGGGGGGCGACAGGGGGCGCAGGCAGATACGCAGTATTTT
>NA|TRBV11-2|NA|TRBJ1-3
CASSPLQHQTGNTIYF
TGTGCCAGCAGCCCCCTCCAGCATCAAACTGGAAACACCATATATTTT
>NA|TRBV7-2|TRBD2|TRBJ2-5
CASSISGSDETQYF
TGTGCCAGCAGCATTAGCGGGAGTGATGAGACCCAGTACTTC
>NA|TRBV10-3|TRBD1|TRBJ1-1
CAISETGATAFF
TGTGCCATCAGTGAAACAGGGGCTACAGCTTTCTTT
>many|TRBV11-1|TRBD1|TRBJ2-1
CASSPTGTRNEQFF
TGTGCCAGCAGCCCGACAGGGACCCGCAATGAGCAGTTCTTC